The 14 T cell receptor beta chains below all came from one sample that was sequenced in a study of T cells in Graves' hyperthyroidism and ophthalmopathy. RNA transcripts gave rise to amplified TCR beta CDR3 regions. The HTBI set primed first-round TCR CDR3 RT-PCR. TCRdb itself ran the multiplex PCR reads through MiXCR, one entry per CDR3 protein. Here the sample spans about 200,000 distinct CDR3 sequences, around 16% being singletons. Sequences were obtained from blood. The receptors derive from a woman aged 45-59 years with Graves' hyperthyroidism.

This clonotype was detected many times. This chain links TRBV2 with TRBJ2-1, with 10 bases matching TRBD2. The V segment lost 5 bases and the J segment 3 bases; nucleotides outside the gene matches: 7. Germline V gene data show CDR1 as SNHLY and CDR2 as FYNNEI. This CDR3 spans 16 amino acids. The CDR3 loop reads CASSPIAGGDYNEQFF. For the CDR3, the DNA is TGTGCCAGCAGTCCAATAGCGGGAGGTGACTACAATGAGCAGTTCTTC. Full variable domain (remainder filled in from reference TRBV2 and TRBJ2-1): EPEVTQTPSHQVTQMGQEVILRCVPISNHLYFYWYRQILGQKVEFLVSFYNNEISEKSEIFDDQFSVERPDGSNFTLKIRSTKLEDSAMYFCASSPIAGGDYNEQFFGPGTRLTVL.

Remarks on this clonotype: This sequence may be a read error, since a much larger clone differs from it by one base. The V and J genes are TRBV28 and TRBJ2-7; 9 positions agree with TRBD2. This CDR3 spans 17 amino acids. CDR1 is MDHEN and CDR2 is SYDVKM in the germline V gene. CDR3 bases: TGTGCCAGCAGCTTAGCGGGGGCTAGCGGGTTCTCCCACGAGCAGTACTTC. Its translation is CASSLAGASGFSHEQYF.

This clonotype has a count of ten or more. This chain connects TRBV10-3 to TRBJ2-7, with D maybe TRBD2 (6 bases). The length of the CDR3 is 14 residues. With 3 bases removed from V and 2 bases from J, the gap between germline ends came to 11 bases. Per the germline V gene, CDR1 is ENHRY and CDR2 is SYGVKD. Here the CDR3 DNA reads TGTGCCATCAGTGAAGGCGGGAAGCCCTACGAGCAGTACTTC. Translating it yields CAISEGGKPYEQYF.

The table lists this clonotype with many counts. The J gene is TRBJ2-2, the V gene TRBV10-3; 8 nucleotides match TRBD2. J lost 1 base, V lost 2 bases, and 3 bases had no gene match. The germline CDR1 and CDR2 sequences are ENHRY and SYGVKD. The CDR3 length is 16 residues. The CDR3 coding sequence is TGTGCCATCAGTGAGCCGGGACTAGGGAACACCGGGGAGCTGTTTTTT. Translated: CAISEPGLGNTGELFF.

This chain joins TRBV15 and TRBJ1-2; no firm D call. Germline V gives CDR1 LNHNV, CDR2 YYDKDF (reference sequence). Between the trimmed V and J ends, which lost 5 bases and 4 bases, there was a span of 11 bases. The CDR3 runs 13 residues. In DNA form, the CDR3 reads TGTGCCACCAGCCCGACGTCGATCTATGGCTACACCTTC. Protein: CATSPTSIYGYTF.

This clonotype occurred a few times. The V gene is TRBV7-9, the J gene TRBJ2-5; D might be TRBD1 (6 bases). The CDR3 spans 13 residues. V dropped 6 bases and J dropped 4 bases, with 12 bases sitting between them. Germline V CDR1 and CDR2: SEHNR, FQNEAQ (reference sequence). The CDR3 loop reads CASRWTVAETQYF. The DNA for the CDR3 is TGTGCCAGCAGATGGACAGTCGCAGAGACCCAGTACTTC.

On this clonotype itself: A much larger clone differs by one base, so this may be a read error. Likely a read error: the CDR3 ends without its conserved phenylalanine or tryptophan. The J gene is TRBJ1-1, the V gene TRBV6-1; D might be TRBD1 (6 bases). Trimming pared 6 bases from V and 2 bases from J, leaving 13 bases between. There are 14 residues in the CDR3. CDR1 and CDR2 from the germline V gene are MNHNS and SASEGT. CDR3 coding DNA: TGTGCCAGCAGCAAAGGGGGGTTTAACACTGAAGCTTTCTCT. Translated, it gives CASSKGGFNTEAFS.

This clonotype came up a few times. The V and J genes are TRBV27 and TRBJ1-5; D is unclear. V was shortened by 2 bases and J by 6 bases, with 14 bases between the two germline ends. This CDR3 has 15 amino acids. CDR1 is MNHEY, CDR2 SMNVEV, per germline (reference sequence). The CDR3 nucleotides read TGTGCCAGCAGTTTACCGCACGGGGAGGGTCAGCCCCAGCATTTT. The encoded protein is CASSLPHGEGQPQHF.

This clonotype was detected a few times. This chain connects TRBV7-9 to TRBJ1-2; 7 nucleotides line up with TRBD1. The CDR3 is made up of 12 amino acids. The V segment lost 5 bases and the J segment 7 bases; nucleotides outside the gene matches: 4. Germline values: CDR1 SEHNR, CDR2 FQNEAQ (reference sequence). CDR3 sequence (DNA): TGTGCCAGCAGCCTCGACAGGGTTGGCTACACCTTC. The encoded protein is CASSLDRVGYTF.

The rearrangement links TRBV25-1 to TRBJ1-5, with 9 bases identical to TRBD1. The junction had 12 bases not matched to a gene; V was cut back by 2 bases and J by 4 bases. The CDR3 sequence is 18 residues long. Germline lookup yields CDR1 MGHDK and CDR2 SYGVNS. The DNA of the CDR3 is TGTGCCAGCAGTGAAAGGTTGGGACAGGGAGTTTGGAATCAGCCCCAGCATTTT. Translation: CASSERLGQGVWNQPQHF.

This clonotype was detected many times. The chain combines TRBV12-3 or TRBV12-4 with TRBJ1-3; the D is unclear. V lost 7 bases, J lost 0 bases, and 4 bases lay in between. The CDR3 runs to 12 residues. Here the CDR3 reads CASTVSGNTIYF. The CDR3 bases are TGTGCCAGCACTGTCTCTGGAAACACCATATATTTT.

This clonotype has only a few counts. J is TRBJ2-7 and V is TRBV24-1, with 12 bases lining up with TRBD2. V shed 4 bases and J 7 bases; nucleotides not matched to a gene: 10. This CDR3 region has 16 residues. The germline CDR1 and CDR2 sequences are KGHDR and SFDVKD. The CDR3 DNA reads as TGTGCCACCAGTGACCACAGGACTAGCGGGGTCAATGAGCAGTACTTC. This encodes CATSDHRTSGVNEQYF.

There are a few counts of this clonotype. This chain joins TRBV20-1 and TRBJ1-2, with unresolved D. The V gene's germline CDR1 is DFQATT and CDR2 SNEGSKA (reference sequence). Trimming removed 6 bases at V and 4 bases at J, with 12 bases between. The CDR3 length is 12 residues. The CDR3 protein is CSAPGRGYGYTF. As DNA, the CDR3 is TGCAGTGCCCCGGGCCGGGGCTATGGCTACACCTTC.

CDR3 in DNA: TGTGCCAGCAGCTTAGGTCTATCAGGGGGCGGCTTTCCCTACGAGCAGTACTTC. It is translated as CASSLGLSGGGFPYEQYF. This sequence joins TRBV7-2 and TRBJ2-7; 8 bases are shared with TRBD1. The ends lost 1 base at V and 2 bases at J; junction bases unmatched: 13. The CDR3 sequence is 18 residues long. Per the germline V gene, CDR1 is SGHTA and CDR2 is FQGNSA.